The 24 T cell receptor beta chains reported below all come from one sample, sequenced in a study of control samples from healthy donors and cancer patients. The method was immunoSEQ multiplex PCR; TCRdb's version includes in-frame clones alone and lacks a portion of them. There are 40,000 to 60,000 clones in the sample; 88% occur only once, and roughly 43% lies in the top ten. The sequenced material came from PBMCs. The receptors originated from a man aged 45 to 65 with head and neck cancer.

The DNA of the CDR3 is TGTGCCAGCAGTGAACCCGGGACAGAATCCTACGAGCAGTACTTC. Residues: CASSEPGTESYEQYF. This chain joins TRBV6-1 and TRBJ2-7; 7 bases map to TRBD1. This CDR3 contains 15 residues. The V and J ends lost 2 bases and 1 base, in that order; junction bases with no gene match: 5. CDR1 is MNHNS and CDR2 is SASEGT in the germline V gene.

This clone was detected only a few times. The rearrangement links TRBV28 to TRBJ1-6; D remains ambiguous. The CDR3 is 12 amino acids. Germline V gene data show CDR1 as MDHEN and CDR2 as SYDVKM. V lost 6 bases, J lost 7 bases, and 7 bases lay in between. The CDR3 DNA reads as TGTGCCAGCAGCCAGCCCAATTCACCCCTCCACTTT. Its protein product is CASSQPNSPLHF.

The J gene is TRBJ2-5, the V gene TRBV6-6; 9 bases are a match to TRBD2. With V trimmed by 7 bases and J by 5 bases, 8 bases remained unmatched. The germline V gene encodes CDR1 MNHNY and CDR2 SVGAGI (reference sequence). The CDR3 sequence is 14 residues long. DNA for the CDR3: TGTGCCAGCACTTTTAGCGGGAGCCGGGAGACCCAGTACTTC. As protein: CASTFSGSRETQYF.

The rearrangement joins TRBV6-5 to TRBJ2-1; D is unresolved. The CDR3 extends over 13 amino acids. The ends were cut back, 3 bases at V and 6 bases at J, with 9 bases in the middle. Germline values: CDR1 MNHEY, CDR2 SVGAGI. CDR3 bases: TGTGCCAGCAGTTATCAGGATTTCAATGAGCAGTTCTTC. Amino acid sequence: CASSYQDFNEQFF.

The V and J genes are TRBV7-2 and TRBJ1-2; the D gene is possibly TRBD1 (5 bases). Looked up from germline, CDR1 is SGHTA and CDR2 is FQGNSA. The CDR3 is made up of 16 amino acids. Trimming pared 1 base from V and 3 bases from J, leaving 15 bases between. The CDR3 DNA is TGTGCCAGCAGCTTAGTGGCGGGCCAAGGGGACTATGGCTACACCTTC. The encoded protein is CASSLVAGQGDYGYTF.

The chain recombines TRBV7-9 with TRBJ2-2, with 8 nucleotides matching TRBD2. Germline-derived CDR1 and CDR2 are SEHNR and FQNEAQ (reference sequence). Trimming at V came to 5 bases and at J to 0 bases, leaving 5 bases not matched to a gene. The CDR3 runs to 16 residues. The CDR3 is CASSPVAGTNTGELFF. In DNA, the CDR3 is TGTGCCAGCAGCCCGGTAGCGGGAACGAACACCGGGGAGCTGTTTTTT.

This clone appeared a few times. The chain is built from TRBV5-4 and TRBJ1-6; D ambiguous. This CDR3 comprises 15 residues. Between the trimmed V and J ends, which lost 1 base and 7 bases, there was a span of 12 bases. Germline V gene data show CDR1 as SGHNT and CDR2 as YYREEE (reference sequence). CDR3 coding DNA: TGTGCCAGCAGCTTGTACGGCCGGCGGAATTCACCCCTCCACTTT. Amino acids: CASSLYGRRNSPLHF.

The chain uses TRBV5-1 and TRBJ1-2, with D tentatively TRBD1 (5 bases). The CDR3 length is 15 residues. The germline V and J ends were trimmed by 0 bases and 4 bases, with 13 bases remaining between them. CDR1 and CDR2 (germline): SGHRS, YFSETQ. The CDR3 nucleotides are TGCGCCAGCAGCTTGGCTGATCCGGGACTCTATGGCTACACCTTC. Residues: CASSLADPGLYGYTF.

This clone was observed a handful of times. The chain joins TRBV30 to TRBJ1-1; D gene unclear. The length of the CDR3 is 14 residues. The V gene lost 4 bases and the J gene lost 4 bases, with 16 bases spanning the gap. Germline loops: CDR1 GTSNPN, CDR2 SVGIG (reference sequence). CDR3 nucleotides: TGTGCCTGGAAGACTTTCGGCAGGAGCACTGAAGCTTTCTTT. This gives the protein CAWKTFGRSTEAFF.

The chain recombines TRBV3-1 (or the pseudogene TRBV3-2) with TRBJ2-5; D ambiguous. Trimming left V 3 bases short and J 4 bases short, with 15 bases between. The CDR3 spans 15 residues. In germline, CDR1 is LGHDT, CDR2 YNNKEL (reference sequence). This chain's CDR3 is CASSHPTGNTETQYF. The CDR3 DNA sequence: TGTGCCAGCAGCCACCCGACCGGTAACACAGAGACCCAGTACTTC.

The chain recombines TRBV2 with TRBJ1-5; no definite D call. The CDR3 is 13 residues long. The germline V gene has CDR1 SNHLY and CDR2 FYNNEI. The ends were cut back, 5 bases at V and 4 bases at J, with 9 bases in the middle. The CDR3 DNA sequence: TGTGCCAGCAGTTCAATTCGGAATCAGCCCCAGCATTTT. This encodes CASSSIRNQPQHF. Based on the CDR3 plus reference TRBV2 and TRBJ1-5, the full variable domain is EPEVTQTPSHQVTQMGQEVILRCVPISNHLYFYWYRQILGQKVEFLVSFYNNEISEKSEIFDDQFSVERPDGSNFTLKIRSTKLEDSAMYFCASSSIRNQPQHFGDGTRLSIL.

V gene TRBV28 combines with J gene TRBJ2-3; 8 bases align to TRBD1. CDR1 is MDHEN, CDR2 SYDVKM, per germline. The CDR3 runs to 13 residues. The V and J ends lost 8 bases and 6 bases, in that order; junction bases with no gene match: 7. The CDR3 sequence is CASADRARDTQYF. The DNA of the CDR3 is TGTGCCAGCGCGGACAGGGCCCGCGATACGCAGTATTTT.

The sample holds a few counts of this clone. The chain links TRBV30 to TRBJ2-1; D unclear. V lost 2 bases and J lost 4, with 6 bases in between. Germline CDR1 and CDR2: GTSNPN and SVGIG (reference sequence). The CDR3 spans 12 residues. Written as DNA, the CDR3 is TGTGCCTGGAGTCTATTATACAATGAGCAGTTCTTC. Its protein product is CAWSLLYNEQFF.

This sequence joins TRBV18 and TRBJ1-1; tentative D call: TRBD1 (5 bases). This CDR3 comprises 13 residues. The germline V gene encodes CDR1 KGHSH and CDR2 LQKENI. The V end was cut by 3 bases, the J end by 4 bases, with 9 bases between. CDR3 in amino acids: CASSPGPTTEAFF. The CDR3 DNA reads as TGTGCCAGCTCACCGGGGCCAACCACTGAAGCTTTCTTT.

The J gene is TRBJ2-7, the V gene TRBV4-3; TRBD1 or TRBD2 may be the D gene (5 bases each). Germline V gene lookup returns CDR1 LGHNA and CDR2 YSLEER. Trimming pared 0 bases from V and 3 bases from J, leaving 15 bases between. This CDR3 is 16 amino acids long. The CDR3 coding sequence is TGCGCCAGCAGCCAAGAAGGATGGGGGACCAGCTACGAGCAGTACTTC. Its protein product is CASSQEGWGTSYEQYF.

This clone showed up just once. This chain joins TRBV7-9 and TRBJ1-4; D might be TRBD1 (6 bases). There are 13 residues in the CDR3. V lost 6 bases and J 7 bases, leaving 12 bases between the germline ends. From germline, CDR1 is SEHNR and CDR2 FQNEAQ (reference sequence). CDR3 sequence (DNA): TGTGCCAGCAGTCCCAACAGGGCTGAAAAACTGTTTTTT. Translating it yields CASSPNRAEKLFF.

The V call is TRBV9, the J call TRBJ2-3, with 7 bases that match TRBD2. With 0 bases clipped from V and 3 bases from J, the junction kept 4 bases outside the gene matches. CDR1 is SGDLS and CDR2 is YYNGEE in the germline V gene. This CDR3 spans 15 amino acids. The CDR3 reads CASSVGAGTTDTQYF. The CDR3 nucleotides are TGTGCCAGCAGCGTAGGAGCGGGGACGACAGATACGCAGTATTTT.

This clone has more than one count but fewer than ten. The V and J genes are TRBV6-2 or TRBV6-3 and TRBJ2-1, with 9 bases that match TRBD2. Germline loops: CDR1 MNHEY, CDR2 SVGEGT. V lost 6 bases, J lost 6 bases, and 15 bases stayed unmatched. The CDR3 is made up of 17 amino acids. CDR3 coding DNA: TGTGCCAGCAGCCTATTCCCCCTTAGCGGGAGACGCAATGAGCAGTTCTTC. It encodes CASSLFPLSGRRNEQFF.

The J gene is TRBJ2-2, the V gene TRBV29-1; D unresolved. The CDR3 sequence is 15 residues long. Germline V gene data show CDR1 as SQVTM and CDR2 as ANQGSEA. Between the trimmed V and J ends, which lost 5 bases and 3 bases, there was a span of 16 bases. In DNA, the CDR3 is TGCAGCGTTAAAGGCAGCCCTCTCGACACCGGGGAGCTGTTTTTT. Translation gives CSVKGSPLDTGELFF.

This chain uses TRBV7-2 with TRBJ2-7; 7 bases match TRBD2. Germline CDR1 and CDR2: SGHTA and FQGNSA. With 3 bases clipped from V and 2 bases from J, the junction kept 1 base outside the gene matches. The CDR3 loop spans 13 amino acids. The CDR3 nucleotides read TGTGCCAGCAGCTTGAGCGGGACCTACGAGCAGTACTTC. This encodes CASSLSGTYEQYF.

This chain uses TRBV6-2 or TRBV6-3 with TRBJ2-5; TRBD1 aligns across 9 bases. CDR3 length equals 17 residues. V gave up 3 bases and J gave up 2 bases; unmatched junction bases: 10. The germline CDR1 and CDR2 sequences are MNHEY and SVGEGT. In nucleotides, the CDR3 is TGTGCCAGCAGTTATGTTGCGAGGGGGACAGGGCAAGAGACCCAGTACTTC. Translation gives CASSYVARGTGQETQYF.

J is TRBJ2-7 and V is TRBV5-1, with 7 nucleotides matching TRBD1. V was clipped by 4 bases and J by 6 bases; unmatched bases: 13. There are 15 residues in the CDR3. Germline CDR1 SGHRS, CDR2 YFSETQ. The chain's CDR3 is CASSPAGDREFEQYF. CDR3 coding DNA: TGCGCCAGCAGCCCCGCCGGCGACAGGGAGTTCGAGCAGTACTTC.

The chain employs TRBV5-1 and TRBJ1-2, with D perhaps TRBD1 (5 bases). V lost 4 bases and J lost 3, with 16 bases in between. Germline V gene sequence: CDR1 SGHRS, CDR2 YFSETQ. This CDR3 is 15 amino acids long. CDR3 loop: CASSLSGTFHYGYTF. The CDR3 DNA follows: TGCGCCAGCAGCCTCTCCGGGACCTTCCACTATGGCTACACCTTC.

The chain couples TRBV28 to TRBJ2-6; D unresolved. The CDR3 is made up of 16 amino acids. Germline-derived CDR1 and CDR2 are MDHEN and SYDVKM. V was shortened by 6 bases and J by 0 bases, with 12 bases between the two germline ends. The DNA of the CDR3 is TGTGCCAGCAGCACGGTCGAATTCTCTGGGGCCAACGTCCTGACTTTC. Translation gives CASSTVEFSGANVLTF.